This TCR beta chain appears in the sequencing data of a study of cytomegalovirus exposure and HLA in healthy donors. Overall study findings and caveats: In terms of immune exposure information, only CMV serostatus was available.

A multiplex PCR was run with 60 Vbeta primers and 13 Jbeta primers. The table came from immunoSEQ multiplex PCR; TCRdb's copy has only in-frame clones and leaves some out. The table lists some 87,000 clones, roughly three quarters of them singletons. CDR3 length: 16 amino acids. Germline-derived CDR1 and CDR2 are LNHDA and SQIVND (reference sequence). Trimming at V came to 6 bases and at J to 0 bases, leaving 7 bases not matched to a gene. A word on this clone: What it recognizes is unknown.

The rearrangement uses TRBV19 and TRBJ1-1, with TRBD1 matching 10 bases. Source material: PBMCs. The receptor's source is a woman in her thirties or forties in good health and CMV-seropositive. The CDR3 region is CASRSGQGGMNTEAFF. The CDR3 coding sequence is TGTGCCAGTAGGAGCGGACAGGGGGGGATGAACACTGAAGCTTTCTTT. Supplemented by reference TRBV19 and TRBJ1-1, the full variable domain reads DGGITQSPKYLFRKEGQNVTLSCEQNLNHDAMYWYRQDPGQGLRLIYYSQIVNDFQKGDIAEGYSVSREKKESFPLTVTSAQKNPTAFYLCASRSGQGGMNTEAFFGQGTRLTVV.